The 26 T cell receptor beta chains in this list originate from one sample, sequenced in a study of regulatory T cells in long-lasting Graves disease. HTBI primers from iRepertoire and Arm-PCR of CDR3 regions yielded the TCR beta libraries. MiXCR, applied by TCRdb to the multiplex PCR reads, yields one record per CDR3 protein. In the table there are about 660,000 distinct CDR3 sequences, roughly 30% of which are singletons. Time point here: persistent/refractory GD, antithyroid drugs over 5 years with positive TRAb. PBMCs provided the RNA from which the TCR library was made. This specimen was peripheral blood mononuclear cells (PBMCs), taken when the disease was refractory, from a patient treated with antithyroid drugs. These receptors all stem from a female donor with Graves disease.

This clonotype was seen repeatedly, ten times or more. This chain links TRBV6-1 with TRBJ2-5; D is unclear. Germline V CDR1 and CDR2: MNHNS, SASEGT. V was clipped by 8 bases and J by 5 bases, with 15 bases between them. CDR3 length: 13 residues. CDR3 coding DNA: TGTGCCAGCTCATTCGTGAGTCGGGAGACCCAGTACTTC. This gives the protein CASSFVSRETQYF.

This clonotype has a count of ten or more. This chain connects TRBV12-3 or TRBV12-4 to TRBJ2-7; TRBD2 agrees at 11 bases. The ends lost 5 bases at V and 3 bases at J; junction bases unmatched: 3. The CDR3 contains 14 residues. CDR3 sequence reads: CASSRGTSGYEQYF. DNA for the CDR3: TGTGCCAGCAGTCGCGGGACTAGCGGCTACGAGCAGTACTTC.

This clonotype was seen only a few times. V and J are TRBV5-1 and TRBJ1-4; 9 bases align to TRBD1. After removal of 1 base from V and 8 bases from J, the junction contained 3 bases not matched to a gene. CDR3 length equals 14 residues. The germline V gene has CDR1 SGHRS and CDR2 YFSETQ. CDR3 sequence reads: CASSLLGTGEKLFF. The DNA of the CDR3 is TGCGCCAGCAGCTTGCTAGGGACAGGGGAAAAACTGTTTTTT.

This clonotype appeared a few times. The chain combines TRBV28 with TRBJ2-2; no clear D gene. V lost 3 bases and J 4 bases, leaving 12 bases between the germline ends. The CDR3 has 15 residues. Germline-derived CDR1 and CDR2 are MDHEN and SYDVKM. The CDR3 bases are TGTGCCAGCAGTTTTAGACCGATCGGCACCGGGGAGCTGTTTTTT. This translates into CASSFRPIGTGELFF.

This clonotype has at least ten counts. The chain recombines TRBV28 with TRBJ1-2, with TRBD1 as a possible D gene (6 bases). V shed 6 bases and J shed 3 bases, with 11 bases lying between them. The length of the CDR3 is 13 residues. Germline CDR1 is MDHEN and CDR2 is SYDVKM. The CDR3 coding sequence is TGTGCCAGCAGGACGGACAGCGACTATGGCTACACCTTC. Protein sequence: CASRTDSDYGYTF.

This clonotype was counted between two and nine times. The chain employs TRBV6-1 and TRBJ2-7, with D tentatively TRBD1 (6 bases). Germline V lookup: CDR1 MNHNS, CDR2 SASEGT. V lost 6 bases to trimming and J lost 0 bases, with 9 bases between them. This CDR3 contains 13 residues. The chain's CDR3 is CASRDSPSYEQYF. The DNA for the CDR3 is TGTGCCAGCAGGGACAGTCCCTCCTACGAGCAGTACTTC.

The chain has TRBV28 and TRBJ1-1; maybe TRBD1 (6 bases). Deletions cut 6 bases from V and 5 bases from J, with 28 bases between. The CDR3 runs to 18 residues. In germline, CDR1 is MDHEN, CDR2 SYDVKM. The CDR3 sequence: CASRPPRLGGAMGTEAFF. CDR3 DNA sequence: TGTGCCAGCAGACCACCACGTTTGGGGGGGGCGATGGGAACTGAAGCTTTCTTT.

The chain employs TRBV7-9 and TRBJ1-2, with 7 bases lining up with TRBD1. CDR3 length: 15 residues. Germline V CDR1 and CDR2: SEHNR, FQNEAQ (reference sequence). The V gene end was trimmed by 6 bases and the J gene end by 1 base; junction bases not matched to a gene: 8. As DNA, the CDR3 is TGTGCCAGCAGACCCAAAGGGGACAGTAACTATGGCTACACCTTC. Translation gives CASRPKGDSNYGYTF.

CDR3 sequence reads: CASSIVKNTEAFF. In DNA form, the CDR3 reads TGTGCCAGTAGTATCGTCAAGAACACTGAAGCTTTCTTT. The chain is built from TRBV19 and TRBJ1-1, with no clear D. This CDR3 spans 13 amino acids. V was pared by 3 bases and J by 1 base, with 6 bases between. In germline, CDR1 is LNHDA, CDR2 SQIVND (reference sequence).

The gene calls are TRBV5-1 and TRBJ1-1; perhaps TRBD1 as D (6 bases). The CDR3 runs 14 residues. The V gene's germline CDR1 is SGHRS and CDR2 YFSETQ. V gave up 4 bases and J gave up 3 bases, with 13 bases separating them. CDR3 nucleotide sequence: TGCGCCAGCAGCCGGGGGGCTGCGGACACTGAAGCTTTCTTT. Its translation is CASSRGAADTEAFF.

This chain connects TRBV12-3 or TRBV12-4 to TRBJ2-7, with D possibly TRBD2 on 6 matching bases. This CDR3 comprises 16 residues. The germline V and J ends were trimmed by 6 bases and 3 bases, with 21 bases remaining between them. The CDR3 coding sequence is TGTGCCAGCAGCCCGGGGACTTCCGGAGCGGTCTACGAGCAGTACTTC. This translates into CASSPGTSGAVYEQYF.

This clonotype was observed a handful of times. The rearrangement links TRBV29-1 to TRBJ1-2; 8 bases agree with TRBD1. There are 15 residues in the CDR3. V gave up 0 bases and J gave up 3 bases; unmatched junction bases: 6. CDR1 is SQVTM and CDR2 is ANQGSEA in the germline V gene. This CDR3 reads CSVEDRRGPYYGYTF. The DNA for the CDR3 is TGCAGCGTTGAAGATCGCAGGGGGCCGTACTATGGCTACACCTTC. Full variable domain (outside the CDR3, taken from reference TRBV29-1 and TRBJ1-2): SAVISQKPSRDICQRGTSLTIQCQVDSQVTMMFWYRQQPGQSLTLIATANQGSEATYESGFVIDKFPISRPNLTFSTLTVSNMSPEDSSIYLCSVEDRRGPYYGYTFGSGTRLTVV.

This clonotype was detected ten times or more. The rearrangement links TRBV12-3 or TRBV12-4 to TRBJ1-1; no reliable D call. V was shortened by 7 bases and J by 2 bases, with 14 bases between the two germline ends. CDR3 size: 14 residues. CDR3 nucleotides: TGTGCCAGCATCCCCTCGACCGCCAACACTGAAGCTTTCTTT. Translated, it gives CASIPSTANTEAFF.

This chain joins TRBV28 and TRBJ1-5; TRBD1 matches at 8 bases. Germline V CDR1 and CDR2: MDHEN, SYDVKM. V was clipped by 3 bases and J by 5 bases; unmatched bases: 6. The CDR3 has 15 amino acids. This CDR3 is CASSLGQALYQPQHF. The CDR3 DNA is TGTGCCAGCAGTTTGGGACAGGCGCTGTATCAGCCCCAGCATTTT. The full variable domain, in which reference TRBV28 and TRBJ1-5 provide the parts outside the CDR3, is DVKVTQSSRYLVKRTGEKVFLECVQDMDHENMFWYRQDPGLGLRLIYFSYDVKMKEKGDIPEGYSVSREKKERFSLILESASTNQTSMYLCASSLGQALYQPQHFGDGTRLSIL.

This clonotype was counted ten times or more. Here the CDR3 reads CASRQEGGYYGYTF. The DNA for the CDR3 is TGTGCCAGCAGACAAGAGGGGGGGTACTATGGCTACACCTTC. This sequence joins TRBV28 and TRBJ1-2, with D possibly being TRBD1 (6 bases). Germline CDR1 reads MDHEN; CDR2 reads SYDVKM. The V end lost 6 bases, the J end lost 3 bases, and 14 bases lay between the germline ends. The length of the CDR3 is 14 residues.

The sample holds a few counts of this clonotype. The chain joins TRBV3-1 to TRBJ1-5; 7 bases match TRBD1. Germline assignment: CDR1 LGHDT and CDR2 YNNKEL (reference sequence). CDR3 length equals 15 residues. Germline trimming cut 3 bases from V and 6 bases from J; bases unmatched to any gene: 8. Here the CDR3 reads CASSHSGGRSQPQHF. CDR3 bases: TGTGCCAGCAGCCACTCAGGGGGTCGAAGTCAGCCCCAGCATTTT.

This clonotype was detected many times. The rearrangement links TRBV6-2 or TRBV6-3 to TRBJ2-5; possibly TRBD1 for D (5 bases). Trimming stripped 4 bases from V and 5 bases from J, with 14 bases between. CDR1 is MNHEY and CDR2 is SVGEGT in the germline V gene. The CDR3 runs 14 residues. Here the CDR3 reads CASSFDRFRETQYF. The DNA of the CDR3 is TGTGCCAGCAGTTTCGACAGATTTAGGGAGACCCAGTACTTC.

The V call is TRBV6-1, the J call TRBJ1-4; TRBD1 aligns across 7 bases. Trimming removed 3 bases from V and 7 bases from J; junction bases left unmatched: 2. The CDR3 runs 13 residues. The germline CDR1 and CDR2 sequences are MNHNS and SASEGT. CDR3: CASSDRGSEKLFF. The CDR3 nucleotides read TGTGCCAGCAGTGACAGGGGGAGTGAAAAACTGTTTTTT.

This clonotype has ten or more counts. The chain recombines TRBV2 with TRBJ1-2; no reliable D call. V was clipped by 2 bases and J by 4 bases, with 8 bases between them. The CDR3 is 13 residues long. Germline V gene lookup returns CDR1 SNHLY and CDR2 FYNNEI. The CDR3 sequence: CASSEIGRYGYTF. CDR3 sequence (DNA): TGTGCCAGCAGTGAAATTGGGCGCTATGGCTACACCTTC.

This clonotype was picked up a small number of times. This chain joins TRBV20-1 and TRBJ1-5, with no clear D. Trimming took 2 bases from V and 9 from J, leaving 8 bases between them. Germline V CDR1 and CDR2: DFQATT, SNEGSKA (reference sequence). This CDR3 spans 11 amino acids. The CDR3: CSARTEGPQHF. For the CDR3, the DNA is TGCAGTGCTAGAACGGAGGGGCCCCAGCATTTT.

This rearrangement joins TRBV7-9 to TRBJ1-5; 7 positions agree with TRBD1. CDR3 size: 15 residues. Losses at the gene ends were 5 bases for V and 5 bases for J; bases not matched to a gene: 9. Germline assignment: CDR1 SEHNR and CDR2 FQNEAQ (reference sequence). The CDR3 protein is CASSRGGDRDQPQHF. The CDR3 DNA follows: TGTGCCAGCAGCCGAGGAGGGGACAGAGATCAGCCCCAGCATTTT.

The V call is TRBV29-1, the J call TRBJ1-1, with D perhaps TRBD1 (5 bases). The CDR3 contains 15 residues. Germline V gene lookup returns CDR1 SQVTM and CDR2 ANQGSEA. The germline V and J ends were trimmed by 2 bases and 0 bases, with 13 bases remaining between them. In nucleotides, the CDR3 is TGCAGCGTTGAACGGGAGACAGTGATGAACACTGAAGCTTTCTTT. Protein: CSVERETVMNTEAFF.

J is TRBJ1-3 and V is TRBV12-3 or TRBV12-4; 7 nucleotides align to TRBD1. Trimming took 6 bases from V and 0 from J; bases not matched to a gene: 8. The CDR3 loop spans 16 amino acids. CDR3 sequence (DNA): TGTGCCAGCAGCCAACGGGGACAGAGCTCTGGAAACACCATATATTTT. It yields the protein CASSQRGQSSGNTIYF.

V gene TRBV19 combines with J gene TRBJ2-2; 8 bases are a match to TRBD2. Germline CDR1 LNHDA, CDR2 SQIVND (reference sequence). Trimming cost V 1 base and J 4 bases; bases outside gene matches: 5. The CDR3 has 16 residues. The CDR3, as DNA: TGTGCCAGTAGTATAGTAGCGGGGTCGAGCACCGGGGAGCTGTTTTTT. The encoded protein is CASSIVAGSSTGELFF. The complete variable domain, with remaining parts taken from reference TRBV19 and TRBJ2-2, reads DGGITQSPKYLFRKEGQNVTLSCEQNLNHDAMYWYRQDPGQGLRLIYYSQIVNDFQKGDIAEGYSVSREKKESFPLTVTSAQKNPTAFYLCASSIVAGSSTGELFFGEGSRLTVL.

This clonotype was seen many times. CDR3 region: CASSQGVAEAFF. The CDR3 DNA follows: TGTGCCAGCAGCCAGGGGGTCGCTGAAGCTTTCTTT. J is TRBJ1-1 and V is TRBV12-3 or TRBV12-4; 7 bases match TRBD1. CDR3 length: 12 residues. V lost 6 bases, J lost 6 bases, and 4 bases stayed unmatched.

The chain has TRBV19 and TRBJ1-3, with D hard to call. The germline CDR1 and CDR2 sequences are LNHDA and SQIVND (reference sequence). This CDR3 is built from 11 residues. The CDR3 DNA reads TGTGCAAGTTACGAGTGGAACACCATATATTTT. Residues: CASYEWNTIYF.